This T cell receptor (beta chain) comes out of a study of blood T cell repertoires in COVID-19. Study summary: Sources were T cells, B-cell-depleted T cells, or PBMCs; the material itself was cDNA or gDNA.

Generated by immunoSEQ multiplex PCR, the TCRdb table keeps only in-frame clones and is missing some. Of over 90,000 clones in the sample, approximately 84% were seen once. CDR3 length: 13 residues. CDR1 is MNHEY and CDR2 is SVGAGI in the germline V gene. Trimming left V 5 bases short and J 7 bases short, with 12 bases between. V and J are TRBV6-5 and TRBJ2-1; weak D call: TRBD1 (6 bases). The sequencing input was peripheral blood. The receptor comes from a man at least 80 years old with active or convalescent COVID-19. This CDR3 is CASSRPQGNEQFF. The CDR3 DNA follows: TGTGCCAGCAGTAGACCACAGGGAAATGAGCAGTTCTTC.